This TCR beta chain appears in the sequencing data of a study of PD-L1 blockade in urothelial cancer. Study summary: Men with urothelial cancer arising in the bladder made up most of the 29 patients. Typically, measured as a median, blood samples had about 140,000 T cells. Points from the study as a whole: Sub-median blood TCR clonality before treatment predicted longer survival. Patients with durable benefit had greater blood expansion of tumor-associated TCR clones 3 weeks into treatment.

Sequencing used immunoSEQ multiplex PCR; TCRdb keeps in-frame clones, though not all of them. The data show around 110,000 clones, roughly 89% seen once. Remarks on this clone: Its antigen is not identified.

This sample's time point: peripheral blood 6 weeks after treatment start. This CDR3 comprises 13 residues. Germline-derived CDR1 and CDR2 are MNHNS and SASEGT. V lost 0 bases to trimming and J lost 12 bases; unmatched junction nucleotides: 7. The specimen was PBMCs, collected around atezolizumab (anti-PD-L1) treatment. This chain joins TRBV6-1 and TRBJ2-5, with 7 bases aligning to TRBD1. This TCR derives from a man in his sixties with urothelial cancer. This chain's CDR3 is CASSEAGPGQKYF. CDR3 nucleotide sequence: TGTGCCAGCAGTGAAGCCGGTCCGGGACAGAAGTACTTC.